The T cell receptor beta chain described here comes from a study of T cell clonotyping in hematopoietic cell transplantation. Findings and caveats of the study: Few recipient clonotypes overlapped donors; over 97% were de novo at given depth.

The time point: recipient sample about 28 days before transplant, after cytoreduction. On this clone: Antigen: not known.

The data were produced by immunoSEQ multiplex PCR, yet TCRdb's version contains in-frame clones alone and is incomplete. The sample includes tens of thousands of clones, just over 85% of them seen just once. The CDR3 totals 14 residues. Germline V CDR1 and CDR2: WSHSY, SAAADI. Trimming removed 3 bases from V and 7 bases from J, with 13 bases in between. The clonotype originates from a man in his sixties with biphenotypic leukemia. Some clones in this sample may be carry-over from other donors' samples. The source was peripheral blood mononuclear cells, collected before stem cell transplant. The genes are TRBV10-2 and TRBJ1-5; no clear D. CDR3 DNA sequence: TGCGCCAGCAGTGATGGCAGCTTGGGGCAGCCCCAGCATTTT. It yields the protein CASSDGSLGQPQHF.